The sequence of this T cell receptor (beta chain) was determined in a study of Graves' ophthalmopathy and Graves' hyperthyroidism. Study findings and constraints: In predicting ophthalmopathy progression, the model reached 70.59% sensitivity and around 72% specificity.

Amplified material comprised TCR beta CDR3 regions derived from RNA transcripts. HTBI primers served in a first-round RT-PCR, which a second-round multiplex PCR followed. Via MiXCR, TCRdb re-called the multiplex PCR reads, giving one row per CDR3 protein. The sample lists 600,000 to 650,000 distinct CDR3 sequences, about 24% occurring once. This clonotype occurred many times. Its cognate antigen is unknown. Germline V gives CDR1 MNHEY, CDR2 SVGEGT. Trimming took off 0 bases at V and 5 bases at J, with 10 bases between the two ends. The CDR3 spans 14 residues. Excluded: other autoimmune disease, uncontrolled infection, pregnancy or lactation. Orbital computed tomography, thyroid ultrasound, TRAb, serum thyroxine and clinical symptoms formed the basis of diagnosis.

This receptor was taken from a woman aged 18-29 years with stable Graves' hyperthyroidism. Some clones in this sample may be carry-over from other donors' samples. The source material was peripheral blood. The chain recombines TRBV6-2 or TRBV6-3 with TRBJ2-5, with D uncertain. The CDR3 here is CASSYSDRTETQYF. The CDR3 DNA is TGTGCCAGCAGTTACTCGGACCGAACGGAGACCCAGTACTTC.